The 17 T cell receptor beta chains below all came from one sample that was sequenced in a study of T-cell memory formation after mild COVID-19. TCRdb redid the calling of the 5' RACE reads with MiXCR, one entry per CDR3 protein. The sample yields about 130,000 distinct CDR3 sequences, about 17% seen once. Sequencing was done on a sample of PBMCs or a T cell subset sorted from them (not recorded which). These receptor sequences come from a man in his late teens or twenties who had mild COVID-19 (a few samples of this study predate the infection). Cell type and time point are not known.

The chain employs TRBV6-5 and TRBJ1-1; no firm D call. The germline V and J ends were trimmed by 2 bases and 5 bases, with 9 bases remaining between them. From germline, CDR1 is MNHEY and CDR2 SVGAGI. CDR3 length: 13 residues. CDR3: CASSYGWKTEAFF. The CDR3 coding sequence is TGTGCCAGCAGTTACGGGTGGAAGACTGAAGCTTTCTTT.

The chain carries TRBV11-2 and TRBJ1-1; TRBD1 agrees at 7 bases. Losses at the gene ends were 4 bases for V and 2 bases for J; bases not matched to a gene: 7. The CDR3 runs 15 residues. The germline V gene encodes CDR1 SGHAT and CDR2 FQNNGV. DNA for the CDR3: TGTGCCAGCAGCTCCACAGGGGCCCCAAACACTGAAGCTTTCTTT. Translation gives CASSSTGAPNTEAFF.

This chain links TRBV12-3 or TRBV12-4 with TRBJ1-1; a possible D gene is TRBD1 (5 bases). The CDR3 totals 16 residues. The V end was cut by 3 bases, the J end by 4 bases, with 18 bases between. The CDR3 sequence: CASSFSARGGGTEAFF. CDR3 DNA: TGTGCCAGCAGTTTTAGTGCGAGGGGCGGTGGCACTGAAGCTTTCTTT.

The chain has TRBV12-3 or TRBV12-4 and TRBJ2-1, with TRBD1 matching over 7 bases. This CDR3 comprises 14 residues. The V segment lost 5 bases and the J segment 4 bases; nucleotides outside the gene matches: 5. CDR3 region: CASSTGTAYNEQFF. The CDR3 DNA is TGTGCCAGCAGTACCGGGACAGCGTACAATGAGCAGTTCTTC.

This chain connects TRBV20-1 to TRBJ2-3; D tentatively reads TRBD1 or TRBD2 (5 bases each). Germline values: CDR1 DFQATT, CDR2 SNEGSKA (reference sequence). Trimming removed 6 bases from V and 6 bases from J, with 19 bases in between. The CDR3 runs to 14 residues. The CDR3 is CSARQLAGMDTQYF. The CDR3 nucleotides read TGCAGTGCCCGACAGCTAGCAGGGATGGATACGCAGTATTTT.

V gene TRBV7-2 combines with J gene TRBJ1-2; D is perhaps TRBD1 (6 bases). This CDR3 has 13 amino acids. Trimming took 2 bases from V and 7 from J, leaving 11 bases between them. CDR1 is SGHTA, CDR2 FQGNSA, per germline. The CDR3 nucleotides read TGTGCCAGCAGCTTAAACAGGGATTCTGGCTACACCTTC. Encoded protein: CASSLNRDSGYTF. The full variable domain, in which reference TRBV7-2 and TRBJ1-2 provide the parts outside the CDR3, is GAGVSQSPSNKVTEKGKDVELRCDPISGHTALYWYRQSLGQGLEFLIYFQGNSAPDKSGLPSDRFSAERTGGSVSTLTIQRTQQEDSAVYLCASSLNRDSGYTFGSGTRLTVV.

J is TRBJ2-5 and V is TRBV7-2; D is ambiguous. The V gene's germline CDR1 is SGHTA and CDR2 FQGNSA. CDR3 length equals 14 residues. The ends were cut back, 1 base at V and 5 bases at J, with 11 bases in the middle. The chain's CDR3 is CASSLVPLGETQYF. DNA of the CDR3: TGTGCCAGCAGCTTAGTCCCCCTGGGGGAGACCCAGTACTTC.

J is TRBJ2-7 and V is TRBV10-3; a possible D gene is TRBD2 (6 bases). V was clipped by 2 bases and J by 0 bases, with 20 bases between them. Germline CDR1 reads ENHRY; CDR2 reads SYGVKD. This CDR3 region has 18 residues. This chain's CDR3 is CAISEAQGRAGGSYEQYF. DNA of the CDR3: TGTGCCATCAGTGAGGCGCAAGGCAGGGCCGGGGGCTCCTACGAGCAGTACTTC.

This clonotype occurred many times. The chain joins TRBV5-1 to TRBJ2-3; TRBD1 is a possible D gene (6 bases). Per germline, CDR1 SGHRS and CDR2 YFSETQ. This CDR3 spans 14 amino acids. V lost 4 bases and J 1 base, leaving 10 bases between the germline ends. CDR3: CASSPRTGTDTQYF. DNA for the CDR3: TGCGCCAGCAGCCCGAGGACAGGCACAGATACGCAGTATTTT.

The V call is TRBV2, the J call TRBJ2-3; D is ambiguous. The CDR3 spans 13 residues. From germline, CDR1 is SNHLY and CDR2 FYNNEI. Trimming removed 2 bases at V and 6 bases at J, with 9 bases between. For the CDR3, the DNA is TGTGCCAGCAGTGAACCCTTCACGGATACGCAGTATTTT. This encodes CASSEPFTDTQYF.

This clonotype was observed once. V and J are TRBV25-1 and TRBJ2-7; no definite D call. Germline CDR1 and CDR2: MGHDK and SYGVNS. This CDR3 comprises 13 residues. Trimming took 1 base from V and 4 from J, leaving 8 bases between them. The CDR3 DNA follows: TGTGCCAGCAGTGAATGGCAGGAGTACGAGCAGTACTTC. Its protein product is CASSEWQEYEQYF.

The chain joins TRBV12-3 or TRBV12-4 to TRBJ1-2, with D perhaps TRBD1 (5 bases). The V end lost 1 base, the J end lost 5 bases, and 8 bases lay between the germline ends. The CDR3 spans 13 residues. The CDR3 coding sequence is TGTGCCAGCAGTTTAGATGGGGCTTATGGCTACACCTTC. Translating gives CASSLDGAYGYTF.

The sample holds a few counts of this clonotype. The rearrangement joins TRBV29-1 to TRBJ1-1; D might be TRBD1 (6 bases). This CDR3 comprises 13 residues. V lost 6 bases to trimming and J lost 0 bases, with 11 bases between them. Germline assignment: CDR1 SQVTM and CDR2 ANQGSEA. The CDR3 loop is CSVRGQLNTEAFF. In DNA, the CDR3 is TGCAGCGTCCGGGGGCAGTTGAACACTGAAGCTTTCTTT. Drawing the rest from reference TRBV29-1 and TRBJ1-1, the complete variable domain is SAVISQKPSRDICQRGTSLTIQCQVDSQVTMMFWYRQQPGQSLTLIATANQGSEATYESGFVIDKFPISRPNLTFSTLTVSNMSPEDSSIYLCSVRGQLNTEAFFGQGTRLTVV.

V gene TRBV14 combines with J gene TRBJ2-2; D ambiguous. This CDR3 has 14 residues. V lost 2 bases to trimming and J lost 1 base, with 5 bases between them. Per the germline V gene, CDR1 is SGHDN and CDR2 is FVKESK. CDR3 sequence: CASSQIGNTGELFF. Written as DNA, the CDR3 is TGTGCCAGCAGCCAAATCGGGAACACCGGGGAGCTGTTTTTT.

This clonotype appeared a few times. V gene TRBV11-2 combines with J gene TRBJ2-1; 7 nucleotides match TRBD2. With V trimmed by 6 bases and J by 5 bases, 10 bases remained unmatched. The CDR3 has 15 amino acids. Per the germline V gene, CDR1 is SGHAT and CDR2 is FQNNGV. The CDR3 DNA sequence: TGTGCCAGCAGGCCAGGGACTACCCGGGACAATGAGCAGTTCTTC. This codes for CASRPGTTRDNEQFF.

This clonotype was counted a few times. CDR3: CASSPRAAGETQYF. The CDR3 bases are TGTGCCAGCAGCCCCCGGGCCGCGGGAGAGACCCAGTACTTC. The chain combines TRBV7-7 with TRBJ2-5; D may be TRBD2 (5 bases). Trimming took 5 bases from V and 4 from J, leaving 14 bases between them. CDR1 is SSHAT, CDR2 FNYEAQ, per germline (reference sequence). The CDR3 runs to 14 residues. Based on the CDR3 plus reference TRBV7-7 and TRBJ2-5, the full variable domain is GAGVSQSPRYKVTKRGQDVTLRCDPISSHATLYWYQQALGQGPEFLTYFNYEAQPDKSGLPSDRFSAERPEGSISTLTIQRTEQRDSAMYRCASSPRAAGETQYFGPGTRLLVL.

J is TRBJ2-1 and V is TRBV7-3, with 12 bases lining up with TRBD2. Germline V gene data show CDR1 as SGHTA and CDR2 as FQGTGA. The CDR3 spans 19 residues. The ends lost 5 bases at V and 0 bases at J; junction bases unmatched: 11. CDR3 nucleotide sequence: TGTGCCAGCAGCCCTAGACTAGCGGGGGTCCCGAGCTCCTACAATGAGCAGTTCTTC. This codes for CASSPRLAGVPSSYNEQFF.